The sequence of this T cell receptor (beta chain) was determined in a study of OX40 agonist ivuxolimab in advanced cancers. Study information: Three patients, one with hepatocellular carcinoma and two with cutaneous melanoma, achieved partial responses.

CDR3 length: 13 residues. CDR1 is SGHRS, CDR2 YFSETQ, per germline. Trimming stripped 4 bases from V and 1 base from J, with 8 bases between. Blood draws occurred at baseline, cycle 4 day 1, and cycle 7 day 1. A note on this clone: As yet, its antigen is unknown.

Assay used: immunoSEQ multiplex PCR; TCRdb lists only in-frame clones, some missing. Among fewer than 90,000 clones, about nine tenths were seen once, and the ten largest hold about 0.25%. General study findings and limits: Low normalized T-cell clonal expansion also characterized some of the nonresponders.

Specimen: CD4+ or CD8+ T cells sorted from blood, collected in a trial of the OX40 agonist ivuxolimab. The chain uses TRBV5-1 and TRBJ1-2; possible D gene TRBD1, 6 bases. The source is an adult with an advanced solid tumor such as melanoma, head and neck, liver or kidney cancer. CDR3 DNA sequence: TGCGCCAGCAGCCCGGACAGTAACTATGGCTACACCTTC. Its translation is CASSPDSNYGYTF.